The TCR beta chain under discussion was sequenced for a study of T cell changes during pregnancy in multiple sclerosis. The data were produced by immunoSEQ multiplex PCR, yet TCRdb's version contains in-frame clones alone and is incomplete. The sample includes 75,000 to 100,000 clones, about 90% seen only once; the top ten take roughly 2.1%. The CDR3 consists of 15 residues. After removal of 6 bases from V and 5 bases from J, the junction contained 9 bases not matched to a gene. Per the germline V gene, CDR1 is MDHEN and CDR2 is SYDVKM. Specimen: peripheral blood, collected after pregnancy. The chain couples TRBV28 to TRBJ1-1; TRBD1 agrees at 10 bases. The receptor comes from a female donor in good health, enrolled as a control in a pregnancy study. CDR3 in DNA: TGTGCCAGCAGCCCGACAGGGGGCGCTAAGACTGAAGCTTTCTTT. It codes for CASSPTGGAKTEAFF.